These T cell receptor beta chains were read from a single sample in a study of graft-versus-host responses after intestinal transplantation. These receptors have no identified antigens. Using immunoSEQ multiplex PCR, the repertoire was profiled, and TCRdb retains in-frame clones only, with some absent. The profile shows about 88,000 clones, around 90% of them singletons. The material was unstimulated CD4+ T cells sorted from spleen or lymph node cells, obtained before transplant. The origin of the receptors is a human donor who was the organ donor for an intestinal transplant. CDR3s include the opening cysteine and the closing phenylalanine or tryptophan. The D gene is left open where the match is weak. Only some rows state a clone size, as once, few, many or a class for expanded clones.

size	J	V	D	CDR3	DNA
.	TRBJ1-2	TRBV7-2	.	CASSLGSRGARGYTF	TGTGCCAGCAGCTTAGGTTCTCGGGGGGCGAGAGGCTACACCTTC
.	TRBJ1-2	TRBV10-3	.	CAISELGEYGYTF	TGTGCCATCAGTGAGCTAGGAGAGTATGGCTACACCTTC
.	TRBJ2-7	TRBV6-5	.	CASSYRFRTDFYEQYF	TGTGCCAGCAGTTACAGGTTTAGGACAGACTTCTACGAGCAGTACTTC
.	TRBJ2-7	TRBV9	TRBD2	CASSVDPSGTYEQYF	TGTGCCAGCAGCGTAGATCCTAGCGGCACTTACGAGCAGTACTTC
.	TRBJ2-1	TRBV5-6	TRBD2	CASSGERRGVFKQFF	TGTGCCAGCAGCGGAGAACGGCGGGGGGTCTTTAAGCAGTTCTTC
.	TRBJ2-1	TRBV5-6	TRBD2	CASSPGGALAYNEQFF	TGTGCCAGCAGCCCCGGGGGGGCCCTCGCCTACAATGAGCAGTTCTTC
.	TRBJ1-1	TRBV11-3	.	CASSKWGGPEALNTEAFF	TGTGCCAGCAGCAAGTGGGGGGGCCCTGAAGCTTTGAACACTGAAGCTTTCTTT
few	TRBJ2-2	TRBV19	.	CASSMPRPSTGELFF	TGTGCCAGTAGTATGCCGCGTCCGAGCACCGGGGAGCTGTTTTTT
.	TRBJ2-1	TRBV12-5	.	CASGLSFVGHQYEQFF	TGTGCTAGTGGTTTGTCGTTCGTCGGTCACCAATATGAGCAGTTCTTC
few	TRBJ2-7	TRBV30	TRBD2	CAWSNGGLVHEQYF	TGTGCCTGGAGTAACGGGGGACTAGTCCACGAGCAGTACTTC
.	TRBJ2-2	TRBV2	.	CASRSAGTNTGELFF	TGTGCCAGCAGGAGTGCGGGAACTAACACCGGGGAGCTGTTTTTT
.	TRBJ1-3	TRBV30	.	CAWSVLGSFSGNTIYF	TGTGCCTGGAGTGTACTAGGCAGCTTCTCTGGAAACACCATATATTTT
.	TRBJ2-5	TRBV5-1	TRBD2	CASSLTGGLRETQYF	TGCGCCAGCAGCCTCACGGGGGGGTTGCGGGAGACCCAGTACTTC
.	TRBJ1-1	TRBV18	TRBD1	CASSPNGPTGNFYEAFF	TGTGCCAGCTCACCCAACGGCCCGACAGGGAACTTTTATGAAGCTTTCTTT
.	TRBJ2-3	TRBV2	TRBD2	CASSEYIAAGVGLDTQYF	TGTGCCAGCAGTGAATATATCGCGGCGGGGGTAGGACTGGATACGCAGTATTTT
.	TRBJ2-5	TRBV5-1	TRBD2	CASSLGLAGVGETQYF	TGCGCCAGCAGCTTAGGCCTAGCGGGAGTAGGAGAGACCCAGTACTTC
.	TRBJ2-2	TRBV4-2	TRBD1	CASSQDFQGANTGELFF	TGTGCCAGCAGCCAAGATTTTCAGGGGGCGAACACCGGGGAGCTGTTTTTT
.	TRBJ2-3	TRBV6-5	TRBD2	CASSSGRASTDTQYF	TGTGCCAGCAGTAGCGGGAGGGCTAGCACAGATACGCAGTATTTT
.	TRBJ2-1	TRBV19	TRBD2	CASSTTGTSGHNEQFF	TGTGCCAGTAGTACGACCGGGACTAGCGGTCACAATGAGCAGTTCTTC
.	TRBJ2-5	TRBV9	.	CASSVEQVQETQYF	TGTGCCAGCAGCGTAGAACAGGTACAAGAGACCCAGTACTTC
.	TRBJ1-1	TRBV5-1	TRBD1	CASSFGQGAMNTEAFF	TGCGCCAGCAGCTTTGGACAGGGGGCAATGAACACTGAAGCTTTCTTT
.	TRBJ2-7	TRBV25-1	TRBD2	CASSSPSGSPYEQYF	TGTGCCAGCAGTTCTCCCAGCGGGAGTCCCTACGAGCAGTACTTC
.	TRBJ1-2	TRBV5-5	.	CASSLWDTNYGYTF	TGTGCCAGCAGCCTATGGGACACTAACTATGGCTACACCTTC
.	TRBJ2-3	TRBV6-4	.	CASSLTRMDTQYF	TGTGCCAGCAGTTTGACTAGAATGGATACGCAGTATTTT
.	TRBJ2-7	TRBV18	TRBD2	CASSPRTSGTFPPYEQYF	TGTGCCAGCTCACCCCGGACTAGCGGGACATTCCCCCCCTACGAGCAGTACTTC
.	TRBJ1-1	TRBV15	.	CATSRDFGQPNTEAFF	TGTGCCACCAGCAGAGATTTCGGACAGCCGAACACTGAAGCTTTCTTT
.	TRBJ2-1	TRBV13	.	CASSPRTAVNEQFF	TGTGCCAGCAGCCCCAGGACAGCCGTCAATGAGCAGTTCTTC
.	TRBJ2-5	TRBV7-2	.	CASSFLVGRRETQYF	TGTGCCAGCAGCTTTCTCGTGGGGAGGCGTGAGACCCAGTACTTC
.	TRBJ1-4	TRBV6-4	.	CASDPRDANNEKLFF	TGTGCCAGCGACCCACGGGATGCTAATAATGAAAAACTGTTTTTT
.	TRBJ2-1	TRBV7-3	TRBD2	CASSLLAGANEQFF	TGTGCCAGCAGCTTATTAGCGGGAGCCAATGAGCAGTTCTTC
.	TRBJ2-2	TRBV19	TRBD2	CASSPSGVSTGELFF	TGTGCCAGTAGTCCCAGCGGGGTCAGCACCGGGGAGCTGTTTTTT
.	TRBJ1-1	TRBV12-5	.	CASGSQVSGAFF	TGTGCTAGTGGTTCACAGGTATCAGGAGCTTTCTTT
.	TRBJ1-2	TRBV6-1	TRBD1	CASSHLQGASYGYTF	TGTGCCAGCAGCCATCTACAGGGGGCATCCTATGGCTACACCTTC
.	TRBJ2-3	TRBV5-1	.	CASSQGRGEGDTQYF	TGCGCCAGCAGCCAAGGACGGGGTGAGGGAGATACGCAGTATTTT
.	TRBJ1-6	TRBV19	TRBD1	CASSTGQGAKSPLHF	TGTGCCAGTAGTACAGGACAGGGGGCGAAATCACCCCTCCACTTT
.	TRBJ1-1	TRBV10-3	TRBD1	CAISLRDRDTEAFF	TGTGCCATCAGTCTCCGGGACAGAGACACTGAAGCTTTCTTT
.	TRBJ2-7	TRBV5-1	TRBD2	CASSLAGLAGPGEQYF	TGCGCCAGCAGCTTGGCCGGCCTAGCGGGCCCCGGCGAGCAGTACTTC
.	TRBJ1-1	TRBV18	.	CASSPRMNTEAFF	TGTGCCAGCTCACCTCGTATGAACACTGAAGCTTTCTTT
.	TRBJ1-4	TRBV5-1	.	CASSFSGTPEKLFF	TGCGCCAGCAGCTTCTCCGGGACACCCGAAAAACTGTTTTTT
.	TRBJ1-2	TRBV5-4	TRBD1	CASSFRDRESGYTF	TGTGCCAGCAGCTTTCGGGACAGGGAATCGGGCTACACCTTC
.	TRBJ1-2	TRBV28	.	CASSTDNTGTGNYGYTF	TGTGCCAGCAGTACCGACAACACCGGGACTGGTAACTATGGCTACACCTTC
.	TRBJ1-6	TRBV25-1	.	CASSETGLQPLHF	TGTGCCAGCAGTGAAACAGGGTTGCAACCCCTCCACTTT
few	TRBJ1-3	TRBV12-5	TRBD1	CASGTGSPGNTIYF	TGTGCTAGTGGGACAGGGTCACCTGGAAACACCATATATTTT
.	TRBJ1-3	TRBV18	.	CASSPLGESGNTIYF	TGTGCCAGCTCACCACTCGGGGAGTCTGGAAACACCATATATTTT
.	TRBJ2-1	TRBV9	.	CASSVGYFPNPNEQFF	TGTGCCAGCAGCGTAGGTTACTTCCCAAACCCCAATGAGCAGTTCTTC
.	TRBJ1-2	TRBV28	.	CASSLWTGGLYGYTF	TGTGCCAGCAGTTTATGGACGGGGGGGCTTTATGGCTACACCTTC
.	TRBJ1-2	TRBV19	.	CASREGITSGYTF	TGTGCCAGTAGAGAGGGTATAACGTCTGGCTACACCTTC
.	TRBJ1-4	TRBV30	.	CAWGGRGKEKLFF	TGTGCCTGGGGGGGCAGGGGTAAGGAAAAACTGTTTTTT
once	TRBJ2-3	TRBV29-1	TRBD2	CSVDYSGGTDTQYF	TGCAGCGTCGATTATAGCGGGGGGACAGATACGCAGTATTTT
.	TRBJ1-1	TRBV5-1	.	CASSLSFGGSNTEAFF	TGCGCCAGCAGCTTGTCATTTGGGGGCTCGAACACTGAAGCTTTCTTT
few	TRBJ1-5	TRBV15	.	CATSRDPGSNQPQHF	TGTGCCACCAGCAGAGATCCGGGTAGCAATCAGCCCCAGCATTTT
.	TRBJ1-2	TRBV28	.	CASSLYTGFQSHPIYEGYTF	TGTGCCAGCAGTTTATATACAGGGTTCCAATCCCATCCTATTTATGAGGGCTACACCTTC
.	TRBJ2-7	TRBV7-8	TRBD1	CASSHPGQGPYEQYF	TGTGCCAGCAGCCACCCGGGACAGGGACCCTACGAGCAGTACTTC
.	TRBJ1-5	TRBV12-5	.	CASGLNIDGPQHF	TGTGCTAGTGGTTTAAATATAGATGGGCCCCAGCATTTT
.	TRBJ2-3	TRBV7-3	TRBD2	CASSLTLAGRTDTQYF	TGTGCCAGCAGCTTAACACTAGCGGGCCGCACAGATACGCAGTATTTT